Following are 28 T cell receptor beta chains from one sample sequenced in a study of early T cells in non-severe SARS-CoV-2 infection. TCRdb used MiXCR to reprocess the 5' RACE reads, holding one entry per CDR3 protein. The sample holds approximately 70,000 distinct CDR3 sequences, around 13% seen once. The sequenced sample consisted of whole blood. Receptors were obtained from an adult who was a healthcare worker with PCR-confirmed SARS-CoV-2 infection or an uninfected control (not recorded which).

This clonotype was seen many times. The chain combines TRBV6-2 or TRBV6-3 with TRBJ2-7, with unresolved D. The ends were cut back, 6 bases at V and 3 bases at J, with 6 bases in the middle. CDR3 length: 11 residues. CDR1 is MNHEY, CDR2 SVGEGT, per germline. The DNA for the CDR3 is TGTGCCAGCAGAAACAGCTACGAGCAGTACTTC. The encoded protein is CASRNSYEQYF.

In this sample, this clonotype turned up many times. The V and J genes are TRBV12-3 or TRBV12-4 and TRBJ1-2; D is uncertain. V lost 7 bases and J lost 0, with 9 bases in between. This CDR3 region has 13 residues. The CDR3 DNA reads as TGTGCCAGCACCCCAGTTCCTAACTATGGCTACACCTTC. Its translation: CASTPVPNYGYTF.

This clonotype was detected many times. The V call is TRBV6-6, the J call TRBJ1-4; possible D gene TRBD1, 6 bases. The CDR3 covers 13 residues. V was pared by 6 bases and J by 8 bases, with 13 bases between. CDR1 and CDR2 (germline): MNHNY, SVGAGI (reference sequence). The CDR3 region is CASSRDMGEKLFF. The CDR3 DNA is TGTGCCAGCAGCAGGGACATGGGGGAAAAACTGTTTTTT.

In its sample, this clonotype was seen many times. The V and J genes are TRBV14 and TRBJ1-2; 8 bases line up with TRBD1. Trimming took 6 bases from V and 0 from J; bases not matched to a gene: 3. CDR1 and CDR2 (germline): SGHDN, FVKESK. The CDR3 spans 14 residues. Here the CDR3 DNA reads TGTGCCAGCAGTAAGGGACAGGCTAACTATGGCTACACCTTC. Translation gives CASSKGQANYGYTF.

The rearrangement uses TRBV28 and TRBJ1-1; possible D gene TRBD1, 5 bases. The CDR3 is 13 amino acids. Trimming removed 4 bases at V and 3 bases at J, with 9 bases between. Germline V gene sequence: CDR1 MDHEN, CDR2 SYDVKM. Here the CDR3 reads CASSSGQYTEAFF. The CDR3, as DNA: TGTGCCAGCAGTTCCGGACAATACACTGAAGCTTTCTTT.

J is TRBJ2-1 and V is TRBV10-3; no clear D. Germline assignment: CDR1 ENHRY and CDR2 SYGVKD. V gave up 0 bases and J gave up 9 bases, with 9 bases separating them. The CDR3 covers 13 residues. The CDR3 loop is CAISESPGGEQFF. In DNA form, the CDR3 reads TGTGCCATCAGTGAGTCGCCGGGTGGTGAGCAGTTCTTC.

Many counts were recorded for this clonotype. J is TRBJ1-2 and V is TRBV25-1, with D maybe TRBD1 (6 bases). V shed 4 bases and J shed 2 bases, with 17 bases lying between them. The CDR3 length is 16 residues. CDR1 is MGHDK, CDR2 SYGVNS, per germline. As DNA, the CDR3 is TGTGCCAGCAGTGGATCCGGGACAAACGCGAACTATGGCTACACCTTC. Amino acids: CASSGSGTNANYGYTF.

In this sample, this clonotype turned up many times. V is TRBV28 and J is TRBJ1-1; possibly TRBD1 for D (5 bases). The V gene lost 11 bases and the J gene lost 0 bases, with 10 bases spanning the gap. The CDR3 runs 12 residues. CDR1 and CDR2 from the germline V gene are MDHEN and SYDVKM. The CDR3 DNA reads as TGTGCCGGGGGGTCCATGAACACTGAAGCTTTCTTT. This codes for CAGGSMNTEAFF.

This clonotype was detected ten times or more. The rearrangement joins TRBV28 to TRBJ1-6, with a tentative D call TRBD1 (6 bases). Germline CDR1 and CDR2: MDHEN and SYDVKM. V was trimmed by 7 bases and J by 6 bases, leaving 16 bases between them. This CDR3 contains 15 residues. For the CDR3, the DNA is TGTGCCAGCATGGGTGTGACAGGCATTAATTCACCCCTCCACTTT. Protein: CASMGVTGINSPLHF. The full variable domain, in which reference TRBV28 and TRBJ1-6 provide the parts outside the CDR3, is DVKVTQSSRYLVKRTGEKVFLECVQDMDHENMFWYRQDPGLGLRLIYFSYDVKMKEKGDIPEGYSVSREKKERFSLILESASTNQTSMYLCASMGVTGINSPLHFGNGTRLTVT.

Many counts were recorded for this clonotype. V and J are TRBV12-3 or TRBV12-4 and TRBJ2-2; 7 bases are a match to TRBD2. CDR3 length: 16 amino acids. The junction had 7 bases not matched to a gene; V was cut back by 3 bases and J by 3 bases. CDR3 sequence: CASSLGGVSDTGELFF. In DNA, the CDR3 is TGTGCCAGCAGTTTGGGAGGGGTCTCGGACACCGGGGAGCTGTTTTTT.

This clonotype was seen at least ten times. The chain's CDR3 is CASSGGRVGVNEQFF. CDR3 nucleotide sequence: TGTGCCTCTTCGGGAGGCAGGGTAGGGGTCAATGAGCAGTTCTTC. The genes are TRBV7-9 and TRBJ2-1, with 7 bases that match TRBD2. The germline V gene encodes CDR1 SEHNR and CDR2 FQNEAQ (reference sequence). CDR3 length: 15 residues. Trimming removed 11 bases from V and 6 bases from J; junction bases left unmatched: 16.

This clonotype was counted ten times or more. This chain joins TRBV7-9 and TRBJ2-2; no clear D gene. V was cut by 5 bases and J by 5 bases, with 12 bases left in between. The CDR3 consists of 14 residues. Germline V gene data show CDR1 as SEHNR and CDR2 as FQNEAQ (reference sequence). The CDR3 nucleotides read TGTGCCAGCAGCGCCAGCTTACTAACCGGGGAGCTGTTTTTT. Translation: CASSASLLTGELFF.

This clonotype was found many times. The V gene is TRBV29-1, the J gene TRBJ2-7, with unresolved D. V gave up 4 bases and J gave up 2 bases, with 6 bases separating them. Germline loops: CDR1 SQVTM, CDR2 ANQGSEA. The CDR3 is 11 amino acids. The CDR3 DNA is TGCAGCGTTGGTATTACCTACGAGCAGTACTTC. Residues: CSVGITYEQYF.

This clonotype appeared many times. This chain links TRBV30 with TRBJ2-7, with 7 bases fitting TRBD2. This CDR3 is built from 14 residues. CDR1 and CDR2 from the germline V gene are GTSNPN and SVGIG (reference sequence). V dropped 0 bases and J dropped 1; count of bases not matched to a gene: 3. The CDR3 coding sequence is TGTGCCTGGAGTGTGGCTAGCGGTTCCTACGAGCAGTACTTC. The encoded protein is CAWSVASGSYEQYF.

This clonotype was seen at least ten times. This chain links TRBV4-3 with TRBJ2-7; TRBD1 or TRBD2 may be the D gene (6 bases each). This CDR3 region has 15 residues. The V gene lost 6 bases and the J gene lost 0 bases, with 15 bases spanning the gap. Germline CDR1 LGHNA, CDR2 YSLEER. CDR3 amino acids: CASSRGQSHSYEQYF. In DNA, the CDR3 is TGCGCCAGCAGTCGGGGGCAGTCCCACTCCTACGAGCAGTACTTC.

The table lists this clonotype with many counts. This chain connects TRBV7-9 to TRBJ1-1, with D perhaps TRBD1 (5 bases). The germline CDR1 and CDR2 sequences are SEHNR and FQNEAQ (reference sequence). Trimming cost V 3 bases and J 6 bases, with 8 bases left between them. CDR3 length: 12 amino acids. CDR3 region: CASSFSGPEAFF. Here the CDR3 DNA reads TGTGCCAGCAGCTTTTCGGGACCTGAAGCTTTCTTT. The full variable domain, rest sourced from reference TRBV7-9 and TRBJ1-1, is DTGVSQNPRHKITKRGQNVTFRCDPISEHNRLYWYRQTLGQGPEFLTYFQNEAQLEKSRLLSDRFSAERPKGSFSTLEIQRTEQGDSAMYLCASSFSGPEAFFGQGTRLTVV.

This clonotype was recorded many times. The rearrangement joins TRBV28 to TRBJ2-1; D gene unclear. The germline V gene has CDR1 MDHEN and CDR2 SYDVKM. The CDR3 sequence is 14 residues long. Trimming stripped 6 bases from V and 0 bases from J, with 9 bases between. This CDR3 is CASRSGSSYNEQFF. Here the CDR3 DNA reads TGTGCCAGCAGGTCAGGTAGCTCCTACAATGAGCAGTTCTTC.

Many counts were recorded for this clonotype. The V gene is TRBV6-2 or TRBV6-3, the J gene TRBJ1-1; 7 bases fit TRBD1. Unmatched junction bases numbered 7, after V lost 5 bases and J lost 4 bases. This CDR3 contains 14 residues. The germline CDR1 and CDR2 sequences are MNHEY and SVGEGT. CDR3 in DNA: TGTGCCAGCAGTGTGACAGGGAGCGGCACTGAAGCTTTCTTT. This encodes CASSVTGSGTEAFF.

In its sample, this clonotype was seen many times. The DNA of the CDR3 is TGTGCCAGCAGTTCGCCGGCCGGCCTTAACACTGAAGCTTTCTTT. Amino acid sequence: CASSSPAGLNTEAFF. The V call is TRBV27, the J call TRBJ1-1, with D unresolved. The CDR3 runs 15 residues. V was pared by 4 bases and J by 2 bases, with 14 bases between. Germline V gene sequence: CDR1 MNHEY, CDR2 SMNVEV (reference sequence).

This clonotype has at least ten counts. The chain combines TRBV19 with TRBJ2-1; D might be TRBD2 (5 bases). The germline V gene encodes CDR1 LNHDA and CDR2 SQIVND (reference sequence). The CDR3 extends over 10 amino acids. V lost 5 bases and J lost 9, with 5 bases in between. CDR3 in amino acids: CASSGGEQFF. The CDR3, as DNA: TGTGCCAGTAGTGGAGGTGAGCAGTTCTTC.

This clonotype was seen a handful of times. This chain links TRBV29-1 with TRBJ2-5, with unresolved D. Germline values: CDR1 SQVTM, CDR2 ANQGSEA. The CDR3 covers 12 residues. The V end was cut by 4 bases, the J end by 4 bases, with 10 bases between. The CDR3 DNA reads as TGCAGCGTTGTATTTTGGGCAGAGACCCAGTACTTC. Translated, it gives CSVVFWAETQYF.

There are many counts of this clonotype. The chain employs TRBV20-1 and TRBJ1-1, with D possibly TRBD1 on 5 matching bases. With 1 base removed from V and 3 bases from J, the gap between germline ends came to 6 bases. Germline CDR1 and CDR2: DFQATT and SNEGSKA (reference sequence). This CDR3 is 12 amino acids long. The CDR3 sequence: CSARGGDTEAFF. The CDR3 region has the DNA TGCAGTGCTAGAGGAGGGGACACTGAAGCTTTCTTT.

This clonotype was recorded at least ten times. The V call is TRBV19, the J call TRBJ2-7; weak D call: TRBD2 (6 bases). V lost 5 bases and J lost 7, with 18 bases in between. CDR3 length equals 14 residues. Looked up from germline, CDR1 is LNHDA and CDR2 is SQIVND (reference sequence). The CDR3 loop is CASSLRPNAGEQYF. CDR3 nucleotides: TGTGCCAGTAGTTTAAGACCTAACGCGGGGGAGCAGTACTTC.

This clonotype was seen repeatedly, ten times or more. This CDR3 reads CASSPTGQVYYEQYF. The CDR3 DNA follows: TGTGCCAGCAGCCCCACGGGACAGGTTTACTACGAGCAGTACTTC. The chain uses TRBV7-6 and TRBJ2-7; TRBD1 agrees at 8 bases. The V segment lost 5 bases and the J segment 3 bases; nucleotides outside the gene matches: 9. Germline lookup yields CDR1 SGHVS and CDR2 FNYEAQ. CDR3 length equals 15 residues.

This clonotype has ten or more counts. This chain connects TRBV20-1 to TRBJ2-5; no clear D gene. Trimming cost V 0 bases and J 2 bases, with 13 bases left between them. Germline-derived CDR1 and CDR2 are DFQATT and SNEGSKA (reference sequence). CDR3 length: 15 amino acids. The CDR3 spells CSARDPSGPQETQYF. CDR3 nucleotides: TGCAGTGCTAGAGATCCATCTGGACCTCAAGAGACCCAGTACTTC.

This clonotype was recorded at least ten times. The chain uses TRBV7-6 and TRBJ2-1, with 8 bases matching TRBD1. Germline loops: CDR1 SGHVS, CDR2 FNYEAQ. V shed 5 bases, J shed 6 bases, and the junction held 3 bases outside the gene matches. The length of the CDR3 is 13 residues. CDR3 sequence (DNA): TGTGCCAGCAGCCCGGGGACAGGCAATGAGCAGTTCTTC. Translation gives CASSPGTGNEQFF.

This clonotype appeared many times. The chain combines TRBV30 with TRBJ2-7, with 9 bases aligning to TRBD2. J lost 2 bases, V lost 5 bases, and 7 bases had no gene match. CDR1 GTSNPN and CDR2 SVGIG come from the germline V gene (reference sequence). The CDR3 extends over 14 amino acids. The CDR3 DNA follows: TGTGCCTGGGGGATTAGCGGGGGACCCTACGAGCAGTACTTC. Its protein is CAWGISGGPYEQYF.

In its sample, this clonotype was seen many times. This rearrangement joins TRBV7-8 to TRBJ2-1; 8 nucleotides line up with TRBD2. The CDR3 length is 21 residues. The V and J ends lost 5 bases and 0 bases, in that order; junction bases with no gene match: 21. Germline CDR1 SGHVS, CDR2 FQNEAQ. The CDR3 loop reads CASSARAVGAGAQGSYNEQFF. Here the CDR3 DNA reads TGTGCCAGCAGCGCCCGGGCAGTTGGAGCGGGAGCCCAAGGCTCCTACAATGAGCAGTTCTTC.